This TCR beta chain is drawn from a study of tumor-infiltrating lymphocytes in primary liver carcinoma. Researchers generated TCR beta cDNA from around 510 ng of total RNA, relying on a constant-region primer. Slightly modified ARM-PCR, run as three nested multiplex PCR rounds, produced the TCR beta libraries. The first two PCR rounds used TRBV1-TRBV30 forward primers with a C-beta reverse primer, about 10 cycles each. TCRdb used MiXCR to reprocess the multiplex PCR reads, holding one entry per CDR3 protein. The sample carries about 43,000 distinct CDR3 sequences, around 66% recorded once. The CDR3 is 14 amino acids long, termini counted. The approximately 20-31 mg bulk tissue piece was not sorted before simultaneous RNA and DNA extraction. This clonotype has a single count. Here the CDR3 omits its conserved ending phenylalanine or tryptophan, so a read error is the likely source. The limits of the CDR3 on the DNA are not certain, so only TCRdb's listed CDR3 is given.

This chain links TRBV12-3 or TRBV12-4 with TRBJ2-5; TRBD2 is the table's D call, not checked against the DNA. Source material: liver tumor tissue from sampling region 2. Subset denoted: tumor region T2, inferior pole. This clonotype originated in a man aged 35 to 55 with primary liver carcinoma and hepatitis B virus infection. CDR3 residues: CASSGETTGETQHL.